The 7 T cell receptor beta chains given below trace back to one sample, sequenced in a study of blood T cell repertoires in COVID-19. Sequencing used immunoSEQ multiplex PCR; TCRdb keeps in-frame clones, though not all of them. The sample gives approximately 250,000 clones, approximately 84% of which show up once; roughly 8.6% is in the top ten. The sample comprised peripheral blood. The receptor set was obtained from a human donor in a cohort sampled during active COVID-19.

This rearrangement joins TRBV19 to TRBJ2-2; weak D call: TRBD1 (5 bases). Germline CDR1 is LNHDA and CDR2 is SQIVND (reference sequence). Trimming removed 3 bases from V and 3 bases from J, with 11 bases in between. CDR3 length equals 15 residues. The CDR3 sequence is CASSMPRGDTGELFF. The CDR3 bases are TGTGCCAGTAGTATGCCTAGGGGCGACACCGGGGAGCTGTTTTTT.

This chain links TRBV4-2 with TRBJ2-3; 12 nucleotides agree with TRBD2. The ends lost 1 base at V and 7 bases at J; junction bases unmatched: 12. This CDR3 is built from 18 residues. Germline CDR1 is LGHNA and CDR2 is YNFKEQ. This CDR3 reads CASSQASTSGGPPYTQYF. The CDR3 DNA follows: TGTGCCAGCAGCCAAGCAAGCACTAGCGGGGGGCCCCCGTATACGCAGTATTTT.

The V and J genes are TRBV27 and TRBJ2-1; 9 nucleotides line up with TRBD1. Germline-derived CDR1 and CDR2 are MNHEY and SMNVEV (reference sequence). The length of the CDR3 is 14 residues. V shed 5 bases and J 6 bases; nucleotides not matched to a gene: 5. The CDR3 loop reads CASSTDRGVNEQFF. In nucleotides, the CDR3 is TGTGCCAGCAGTACGGACAGGGGTGTCAATGAGCAGTTCTTC.

The rearrangement links TRBV6-5 to TRBJ1-5; D perhaps matches TRBD1 (6 bases). Germline V gene sequence: CDR1 MNHEY, CDR2 SVGAGI. The CDR3 extends over 15 amino acids. Trimming took 7 bases from V and 1 from J, leaving 14 bases between them. The CDR3 DNA follows: TGTGCCAGCAACGGACAGAGCGACAGCAATCAGCCCCAGCATTTT. Its translation: CASNGQSDSNQPQHF.

This chain joins TRBV28 and TRBJ2-2; possible D gene TRBD1, 5 bases. The germline V gene encodes CDR1 MDHEN and CDR2 SYDVKM. The V end lost 5 bases, the J end lost 1 base, and 14 bases lay between the germline ends. The CDR3 is 16 amino acids. The DNA of the CDR3 is TGTGCCAGCAGTACCCCACAGGAGCGGAACACCGGGGAGCTGTTTTTT. Amino acids: CASSTPQERNTGELFF.

The chain combines TRBV7-2 with TRBJ2-2; D is unclear. V was pared by 5 bases and J by 0 bases, with 13 bases between. This CDR3 is built from 16 residues. Germline lookup yields CDR1 SGHTA and CDR2 FQGNSA. CDR3 coding DNA: TGTGCCAGCAGCCCACTGCCCCGAACGAACACCGGGGAGCTGTTTTTT. This sequence encodes CASSPLPRTNTGELFF.

This clone occurred once. V gene TRBV7-8 combines with J gene TRBJ2-7; D possibly corresponds to TRBD1 (5 bases). The CDR3 runs 13 residues. Germline-derived CDR1 and CDR2 are SGHVS and FQNEAQ. V lost 2 bases and J lost 3, with 8 bases in between. The CDR3 DNA is TGTGCCAGCAGCTTATGGACATACTACGAGCAGTACTTC. It codes for CASSLWTYYEQYF. The variable domain in full, with the rest retrieved from reference TRBV7-8 and TRBJ2-7, is GAGVSQSPRYKVAKRGQDVALRCDPISGHVSLFWYQQALGQGPEFLTYFQNEAQLDKSGLPSDRFFAERPEGSVSTLKIQRTQQEDSAVYLCASSLWTYYEQYFGPGTRLTVT.